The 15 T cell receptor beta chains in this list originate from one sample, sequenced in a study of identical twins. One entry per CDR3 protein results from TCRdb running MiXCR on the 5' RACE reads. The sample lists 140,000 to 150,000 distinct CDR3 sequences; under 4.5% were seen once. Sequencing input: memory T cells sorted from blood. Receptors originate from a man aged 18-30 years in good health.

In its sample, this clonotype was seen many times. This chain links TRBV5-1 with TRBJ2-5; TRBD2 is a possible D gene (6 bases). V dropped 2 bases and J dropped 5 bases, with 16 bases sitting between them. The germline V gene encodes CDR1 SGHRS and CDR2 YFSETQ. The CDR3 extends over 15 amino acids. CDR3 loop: CASSFDGGVGETQYF. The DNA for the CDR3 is TGCGCCAGCAGCTTTGACGGGGGAGTGGGGGAGACCCAGTACTTC.

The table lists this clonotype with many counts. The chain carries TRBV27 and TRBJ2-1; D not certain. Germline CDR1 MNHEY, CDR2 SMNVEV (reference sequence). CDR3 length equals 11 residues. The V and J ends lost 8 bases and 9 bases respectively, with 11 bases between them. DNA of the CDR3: TGTGCCAGCGTCTGGCGAAGTGAGCAGTTCTTC. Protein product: CASVWRSEQFF.

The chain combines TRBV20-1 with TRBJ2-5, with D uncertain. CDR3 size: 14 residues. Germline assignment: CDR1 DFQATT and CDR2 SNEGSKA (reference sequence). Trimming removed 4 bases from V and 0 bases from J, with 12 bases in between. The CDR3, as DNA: TGCAGTGCTACTCCTTCGACCAACCAAGAGACCCAGTACTTC. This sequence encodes CSATPSTNQETQYF.

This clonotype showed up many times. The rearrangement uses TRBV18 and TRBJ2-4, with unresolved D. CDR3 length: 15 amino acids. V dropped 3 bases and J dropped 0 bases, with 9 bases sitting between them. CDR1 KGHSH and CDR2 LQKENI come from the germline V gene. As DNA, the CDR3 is TGTGCCAGCTCACCCAGCACCCAAGCCAAAAACATTCAGTACTTC. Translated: CASSPSTQAKNIQYF. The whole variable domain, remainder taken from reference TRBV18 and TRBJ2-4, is NAGVMQNPRHLVRRRGQEARLRCSPMKGHSHVYWYRQLPEEGLKFMVYLQKENIIDESGMPKERFSAEFPKEGPSILRIQQVVRGDSAAYFCASSPSTQAKNIQYFGAGTRLSVL.

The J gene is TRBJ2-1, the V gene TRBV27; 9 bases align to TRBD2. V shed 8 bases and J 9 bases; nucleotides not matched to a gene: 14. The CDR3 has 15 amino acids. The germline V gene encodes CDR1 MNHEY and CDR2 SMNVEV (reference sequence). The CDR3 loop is CASGAASGKFGEQFF. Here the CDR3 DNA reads TGTGCCAGCGGGGCGGCTAGCGGGAAGTTCGGTGAGCAGTTCTTC.

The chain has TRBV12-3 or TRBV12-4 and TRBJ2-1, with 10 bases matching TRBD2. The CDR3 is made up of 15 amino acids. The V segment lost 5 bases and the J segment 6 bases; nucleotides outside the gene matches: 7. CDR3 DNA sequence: TGTGCCAGCAGTACCCTAGCGGGAGTTTTCAATGAGCAGTTCTTC. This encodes CASSTLAGVFNEQFF.

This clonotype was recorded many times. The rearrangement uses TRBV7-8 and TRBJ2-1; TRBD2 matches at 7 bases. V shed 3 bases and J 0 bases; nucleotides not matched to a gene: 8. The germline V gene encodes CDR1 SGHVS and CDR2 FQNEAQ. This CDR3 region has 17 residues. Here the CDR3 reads CASSFRVAGSSYNEQFF. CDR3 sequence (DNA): TGTGCCAGCAGCTTTCGGGTAGCGGGCAGCTCCTACAATGAGCAGTTCTTC.

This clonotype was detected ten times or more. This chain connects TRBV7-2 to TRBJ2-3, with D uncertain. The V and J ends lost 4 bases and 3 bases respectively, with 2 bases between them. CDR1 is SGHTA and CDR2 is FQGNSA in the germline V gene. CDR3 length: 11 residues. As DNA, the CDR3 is TGTGCCAGCAGCTCAACAGATACGCAGTATTTT. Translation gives CASSSTDTQYF.

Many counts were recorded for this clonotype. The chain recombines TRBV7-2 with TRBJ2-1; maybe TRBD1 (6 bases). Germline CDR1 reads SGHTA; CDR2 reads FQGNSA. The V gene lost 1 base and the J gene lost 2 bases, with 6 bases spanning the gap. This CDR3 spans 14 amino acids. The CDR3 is CASSLDRAYNEQFF. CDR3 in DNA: TGTGCCAGCAGCTTAGACAGGGCCTACAATGAGCAGTTCTTC.

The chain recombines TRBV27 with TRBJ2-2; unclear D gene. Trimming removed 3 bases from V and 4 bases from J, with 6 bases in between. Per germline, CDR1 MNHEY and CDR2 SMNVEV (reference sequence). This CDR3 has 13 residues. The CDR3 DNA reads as TGTGCCAGCAGTTTTGGTGTCACCGGGGAGCTGTTTTTT. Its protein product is CASSFGVTGELFF.

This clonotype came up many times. The DNA of the CDR3 is TGTGCCAGCAGATTACAGGGGAGGAACACTGAAGCTTTCTTT. This encodes CASRLQGRNTEAFF. The chain combines TRBV12-3 or TRBV12-4 with TRBJ1-1, with TRBD1 matching 7 bases. The CDR3 is 14 residues long. V lost 6 bases and J lost 1; bases outside the gene matches: 5.

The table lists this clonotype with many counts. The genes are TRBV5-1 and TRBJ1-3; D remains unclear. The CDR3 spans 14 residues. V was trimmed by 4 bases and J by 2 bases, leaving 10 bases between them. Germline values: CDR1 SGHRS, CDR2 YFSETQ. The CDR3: CASSPGRTGNTIYF. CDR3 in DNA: TGCGCCAGCAGCCCCGGACGGACTGGAAACACCATATATTTT.

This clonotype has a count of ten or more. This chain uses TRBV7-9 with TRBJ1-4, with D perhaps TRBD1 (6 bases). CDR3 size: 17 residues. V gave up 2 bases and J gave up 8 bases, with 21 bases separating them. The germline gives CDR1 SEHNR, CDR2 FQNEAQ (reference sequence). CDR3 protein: CASSLYFDTGRREKLFF. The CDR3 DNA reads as TGTGCCAGCAGCTTATATTTTGACACAGGGCGTCGGGAAAAACTGTTTTTT.

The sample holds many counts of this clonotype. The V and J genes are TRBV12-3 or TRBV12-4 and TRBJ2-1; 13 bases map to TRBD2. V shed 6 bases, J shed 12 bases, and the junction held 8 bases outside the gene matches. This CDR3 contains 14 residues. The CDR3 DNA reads TGTGCCAGCAGGCGGGGACTAGCGGGATGGGGGCAGTTCTTC. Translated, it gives CASRRGLAGWGQFF.

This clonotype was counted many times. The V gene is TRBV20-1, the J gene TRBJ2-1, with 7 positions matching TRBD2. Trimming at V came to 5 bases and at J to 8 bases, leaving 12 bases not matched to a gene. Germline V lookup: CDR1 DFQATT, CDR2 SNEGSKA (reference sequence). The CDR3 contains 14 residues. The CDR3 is CSAPPAGAFDEQFF. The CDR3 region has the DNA TGCAGTGCTCCCCCGGCGGGAGCTTTCGATGAGCAGTTCTTC.